A single sample gave rise to the 23 T cell receptor beta chains below, sequenced in a study of monozygotic twins with inflammatory bowel disease. Using the 5' RACE reads, TCRdb records one entry per CDR3 protein without DNA. Its clone listing holds some 330,000 distinct CDR3 sequences. Sequenced material: blood. The receptor source for this set is a human donor with ulcerative colitis or Crohn's disease, or a healthy co-twin of an affected twin (not recorded which).

The rearrangement joins TRBV3-1 to TRBJ2-1; TCRdb's D call of TRBD1 is untestable without DNA. There are 13 residues in the CDR3. The V gene's germline CDR1 is LGHDT and CDR2 YNNKEL (reference sequence). CDR3 residues: CASSPRGANEQFF.

The V and J genes are TRBV7-6 and TRBJ2-6; TCRdb's assignment of TRBD2 cannot be checked, as there is no DNA. CDR1 is SGHVS, CDR2 FNYEAQ, per germline. This CDR3 is 16 amino acids long. The CDR3 sequence: CASSLGGGAGANVLTF.

This rearrangement joins TRBV12-3 or TRBV12-4 to TRBJ2-1; the D gene TCRdb calls, TRBD1, cannot be checked with no DNA. This CDR3 is 15 amino acids long. Here the CDR3 reads CASSPPDRGGNEQFF.

The chain links TRBV28 to TRBJ2-7; TCRdb designates TRBD1, a call that cannot be tested without DNA. The CDR3 is made up of 11 amino acids. From germline, CDR1 is MDHEN and CDR2 SYDVKM. CDR3 amino acids: CAVGQNYEQYF.

The chain joins TRBV9 to TRBJ2-1; the D gene TCRdb calls, TRBD1, cannot be checked with no DNA. The CDR3 is made up of 15 amino acids. Germline CDR1 is SGDLS and CDR2 is YYNGEE. CDR3 in amino acids: CASSVGSNRANEQFF.

The chain carries TRBV6-5 and TRBJ1-6; TCRdb names TRBD1, which stays unverified in the absence of DNA. Germline CDR1 and CDR2: MNHEY and SVGAGI. This CDR3 is 15 amino acids long. CDR3 sequence: CASSYGDRGDSPLHF.

This chain links TRBV2 with TRBJ2-5; no DNA is available, so the TRBD2 call from TCRdb remains unchecked. Germline CDR1 SNHLY, CDR2 FYNNEI. The CDR3 has 14 residues. The CDR3 reads CASGRLASGETQYF.

This chain joins TRBV19 and TRBJ1-1. CDR1 LNHDA and CDR2 SQIVND come from the germline V gene (reference sequence). This CDR3 comprises 16 residues. The CDR3 is CASSISPERLNTEAFF.

The chain recombines TRBV4-3 with TRBJ2-5. There are 15 residues in the CDR3. CDR1 and CDR2 (germline): LGHNA, YSLEER. The CDR3 region is CASSQEVRSQETQYF.

V gene TRBV6-2 or TRBV6-3 combines with J gene TRBJ1-2; TCRdb's D call of TRBD1 is untestable without DNA. This CDR3 contains 13 residues. CDR1 and CDR2 from the germline V gene are MNHEY and SVGEGT. The CDR3 sequence: CASSWGRSYGYTF.

This chain uses TRBV5-1 with TRBJ2-4; TCRdb picks TRBD1, but there is no DNA to check that call. Germline V gene data show CDR1 as SGHRS and CDR2 as YFSETQ. The CDR3 contains 15 residues. The CDR3 region is CASSRRTGGNNIQYF.

The V gene is TRBV7-9, the J gene TRBJ1-2; the D gene TCRdb calls, TRBD1, cannot be checked with no DNA. CDR1 is SEHNR, CDR2 FQNEAQ, per germline (reference sequence). The CDR3 has 14 residues. The CDR3: CASSSDARPGGYTF.

This chain connects TRBV6-4 to TRBJ1-3. The CDR3 has 11 amino acids. Germline V gene sequence: CDR1 MRHNA, CDR2 SNTAGT. CDR3: CAGQLGNTIYF.

The V gene is TRBV10-3, the J gene TRBJ1-6. Germline values: CDR1 ENHRY, CDR2 SYGVKD. This CDR3 has 15 residues. CDR3 loop: CAISYGMAVNSPLHF.

The chain couples TRBV14 to TRBJ1-1. Germline CDR1 reads SGHDN; CDR2 reads FVKESK. This CDR3 has 14 residues. The CDR3 region is CASSQPGLPTEAFF.

The chain combines TRBV12-3 or TRBV12-4 with TRBJ2-5; TCRdb returns TRBD2, unconfirmable since there is no DNA. This CDR3 is built from 15 residues. This chain's CDR3 is CASNPGTVISETQYF.

This sequence joins TRBV5-1 and TRBJ1-6; TCRdb designates TRBD1, a call that cannot be tested without DNA. The germline CDR1 and CDR2 sequences are SGHRS and YFSETQ. CDR3 length: 16 residues. The CDR3 is CASSVLPGQTNSPLHF.

The chain has TRBV5-1 and TRBJ2-4; the D call of TRBD1 rests on TCRdb alone, since no DNA is present to check it. Germline lookup yields CDR1 SGHRS and CDR2 YFSETQ. CDR3 length equals 15 residues. CDR3 protein: CASSLARQALDIQYF.

The genes are TRBV5-1 and TRBJ2-5; absent DNA, TCRdb's TRBD1 call cannot be checked. Germline V gene lookup returns CDR1 SGHRS and CDR2 YFSETQ. The CDR3 is 14 amino acids. CDR3 loop: CASSRGAMQETQYF.

The CDR3 sequence: CASSLTSGTLIGELFF. The V gene is TRBV7-2, the J gene TRBJ2-2; TCRdb gives TRBD2 as the D gene, but with no DNA this cannot be confirmed. The CDR3 runs 16 residues. Germline V gene sequence: CDR1 SGHTA, CDR2 FQGNSA.

The chain joins TRBV19 to TRBJ2-7; as DNA is missing, the TRBD1 call by TCRdb cannot be tested. CDR1 LNHDA and CDR2 SQIVND come from the germline V gene (reference sequence). The CDR3 covers 16 residues. The CDR3 sequence is CASSIQLAGTTYEQYF.

The chain uses TRBV5-1 and TRBJ2-3; there is no DNA to check the TCRdb D call of TRBD2. There are 13 residues in the CDR3. Germline V gene data show CDR1 as SGHRS and CDR2 as YFSETQ. The CDR3: CASSSGAGDTQYF.

This sequence joins TRBV27 and TRBJ2-4. Germline CDR1 and CDR2: MNHEY and SMNVEV (reference sequence). The CDR3 sequence is 15 residues long. CDR3 protein: CASSSKGTGKNIQYF.